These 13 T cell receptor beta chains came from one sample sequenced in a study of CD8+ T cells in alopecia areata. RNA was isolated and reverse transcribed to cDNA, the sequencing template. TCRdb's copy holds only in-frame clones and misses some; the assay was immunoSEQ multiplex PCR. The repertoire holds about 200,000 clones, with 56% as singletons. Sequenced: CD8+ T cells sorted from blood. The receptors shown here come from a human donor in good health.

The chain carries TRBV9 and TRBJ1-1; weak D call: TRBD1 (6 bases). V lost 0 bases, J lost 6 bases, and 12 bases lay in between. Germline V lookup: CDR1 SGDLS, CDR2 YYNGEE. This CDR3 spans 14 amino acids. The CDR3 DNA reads TGTGCCAGCAGCGTAGGAACAGGGTTGGCTGAAGCTTTCTTT. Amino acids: CASSVGTGLAEAFF.

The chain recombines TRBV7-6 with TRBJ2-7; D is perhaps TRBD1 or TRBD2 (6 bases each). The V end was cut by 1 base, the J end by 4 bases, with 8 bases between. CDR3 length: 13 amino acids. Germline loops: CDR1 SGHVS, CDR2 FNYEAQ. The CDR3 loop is CASSLEGGYEQYF. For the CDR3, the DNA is TGTGCCAGCAGCTTAGAGGGGGGATACGAGCAGTACTTC.

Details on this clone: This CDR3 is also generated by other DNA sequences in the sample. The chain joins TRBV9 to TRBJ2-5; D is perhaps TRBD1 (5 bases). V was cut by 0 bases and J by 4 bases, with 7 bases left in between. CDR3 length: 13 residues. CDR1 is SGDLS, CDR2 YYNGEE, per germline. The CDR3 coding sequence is TGTGCCAGCAGCGTAGAGGGGCGAGAGACCCAGTACTTC. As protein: CASSVEGRETQYF.

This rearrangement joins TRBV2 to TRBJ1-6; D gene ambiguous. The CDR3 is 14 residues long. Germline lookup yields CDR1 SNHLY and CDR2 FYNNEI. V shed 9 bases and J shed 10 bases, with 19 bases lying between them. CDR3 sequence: CARGRILGESPLHF. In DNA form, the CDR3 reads TGTGCCAGAGGGAGGATATTGGGAGAATCACCCCTCCACTTT.

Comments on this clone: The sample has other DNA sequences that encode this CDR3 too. CDR3 nucleotides: TGTGCCAGCAGTTCTACAGTGAACACTGAAGCTTTCTTT. It translates to CASSSTVNTEAFF. The chain carries TRBV27 and TRBJ1-1; D not resolved. The ends were cut back, 4 bases at V and 0 bases at J, with 6 bases in the middle. Germline V gives CDR1 MNHEY, CDR2 SMNVEV (reference sequence). This CDR3 comprises 13 residues.

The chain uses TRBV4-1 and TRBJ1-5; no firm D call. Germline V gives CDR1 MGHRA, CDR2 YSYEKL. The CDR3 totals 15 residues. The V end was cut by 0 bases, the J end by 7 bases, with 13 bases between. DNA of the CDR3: TGCGCCAGCAGCCAAGAACTTTCCGACGGGCAGCCCCAGCATTTT. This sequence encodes CASSQELSDGQPQHF.

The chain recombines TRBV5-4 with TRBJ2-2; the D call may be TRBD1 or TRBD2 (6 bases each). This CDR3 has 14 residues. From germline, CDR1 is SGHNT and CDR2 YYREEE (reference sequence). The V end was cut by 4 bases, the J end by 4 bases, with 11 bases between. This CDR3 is CASSVGGGTGELFF. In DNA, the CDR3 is TGTGCCAGCAGCGTCGGAGGGGGCACCGGGGAGCTGTTTTTT.

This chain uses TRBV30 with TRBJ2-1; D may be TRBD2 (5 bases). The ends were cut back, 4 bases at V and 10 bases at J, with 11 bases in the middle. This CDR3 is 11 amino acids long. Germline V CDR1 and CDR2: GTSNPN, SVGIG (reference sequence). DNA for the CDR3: TGTGCCTGGACCGCGGGCCTAGAGCAGTTCTTC. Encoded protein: CAWTAGLEQFF. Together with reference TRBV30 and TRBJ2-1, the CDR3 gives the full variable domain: SQTIHQWPATLVQPVGSPLSLECTVEGTSNPNLYWYRQAAGRGLQLLFYSVGIGQISSEVPQNLSASRPQDRQFILSSKKLLLSDSGFYLCAWTAGLEQFFGPGTRLTVL.

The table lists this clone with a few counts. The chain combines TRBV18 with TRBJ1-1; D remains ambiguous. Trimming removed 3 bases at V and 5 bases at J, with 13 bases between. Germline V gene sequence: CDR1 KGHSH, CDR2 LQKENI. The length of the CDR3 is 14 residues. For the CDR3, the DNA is TGTGCCAGCTCACCGGGAGTGGGTTGGACTGAAGCTTTCTTT. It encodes CASSPGVGWTEAFF.

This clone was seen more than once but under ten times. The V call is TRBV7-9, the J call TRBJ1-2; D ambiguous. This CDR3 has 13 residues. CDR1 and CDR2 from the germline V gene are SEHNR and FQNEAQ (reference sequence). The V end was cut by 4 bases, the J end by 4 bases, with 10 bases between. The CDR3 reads CASSSGVAYGYTF. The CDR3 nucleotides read TGTGCCAGCAGCTCTGGAGTGGCCTATGGCTACACCTTC.

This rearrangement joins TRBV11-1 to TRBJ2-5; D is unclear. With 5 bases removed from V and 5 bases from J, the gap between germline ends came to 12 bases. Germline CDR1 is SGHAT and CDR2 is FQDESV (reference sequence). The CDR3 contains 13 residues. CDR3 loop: CASSPPSTETQYF. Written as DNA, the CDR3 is TGTGCCAGCAGCCCCCCCTCGACGGAGACCCAGTACTTC.

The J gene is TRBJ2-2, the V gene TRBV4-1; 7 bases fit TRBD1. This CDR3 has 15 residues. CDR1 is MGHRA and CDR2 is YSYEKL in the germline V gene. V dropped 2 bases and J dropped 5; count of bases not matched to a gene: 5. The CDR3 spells CASSQTSGGTGELFF. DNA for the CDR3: TGCGCCAGCAGCCAAACGTCAGGGGGAACCGGGGAGCTGTTTTTT.

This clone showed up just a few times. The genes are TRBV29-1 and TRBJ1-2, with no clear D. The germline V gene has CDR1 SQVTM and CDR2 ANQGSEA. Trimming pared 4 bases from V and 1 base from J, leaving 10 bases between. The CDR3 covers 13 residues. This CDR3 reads CSVGGGFNYGYTF. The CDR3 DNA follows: TGCAGCGTTGGAGGCGGGTTTAACTATGGCTACACCTTC.